This record looks at one T cell receptor (beta chain) sequence and its context. Its antigen is undetermined. A sample-barcoded 5' primer and a J-beta primer mix were used in a second PCR of roughly 6 to 11 cycles. Per sample, CDR3-containing paired-end reads numbered at least 2.5 million. TCRdb fed the 5' RACE reads into MiXCR, producing one record per CDR3 protein. The sample records about 1.4 million distinct CDR3 sequences, 45% to 70% being singletons. Trimming pared 4 bases from V and 3 bases from J, leaving 10 bases between. CDR1 is SQVTM, CDR2 ANQGSEA, per germline. The CDR3 runs 13 residues. The source of the sample is a study of blood T cells in healthy people across ages. Study conclusions and caveats: TCR beta diversity was tightly associated with the proportion of naive T cells. Both higher diversity and more naive CD4+ cells marked long-lived donors when set against aged donors.

Sequences were obtained from blood. This clonotype was obtained from a young man in good health. The V and J genes are TRBV29-1 and TRBJ2-1; tentatively, D is TRBD1 or TRBD2 (5 bases each). The CDR3 is CSVGGVVYNEQFF. Written as DNA, the CDR3 is TGCAGCGTTGGAGGGGTTGTCTACAATGAGCAGTTCTTC.